Each of the 29 T cell receptor beta chains below was sequenced from the same sample in a study of T cell responses to AZD1222 COVID-19 vaccine. Assay used: immunoSEQ multiplex PCR; TCRdb lists only in-frame clones, some missing. The table includes roughly 170,000 clones, 88% detected once. Sequenced here: peripheral blood, sampled on day 0 of AZD1222 vaccination. The receptor set was obtained from an adult in good health.

The chain uses TRBV11-2 and TRBJ2-1; 7 nucleotides line up with TRBD2. Germline CDR1 reads SGHAT; CDR2 reads FQNNGV. The trim removed 0 bases at V and 0 bases at J, leaving 14 bases unmatched. CDR3 length: 20 residues. The chain's CDR3 is CASSLDPPLAAPSSYNEQFF. The CDR3 DNA sequence: TGTGCCAGCAGCTTAGATCCCCCCCTAGCGGCCCCGAGCTCCTACAATGAGCAGTTCTTC.

This chain joins TRBV4-3 and TRBJ2-4; D not certain. CDR3 length equals 14 residues. The ends were cut back, 4 bases at V and 9 bases at J, with 16 bases in the middle. Germline V gives CDR1 LGHNA, CDR2 YSLEER. The DNA for the CDR3 is TGCGCCAGCAGCCCCGGACGGCGAGACGGCATTCAGTACTTC. Protein product: CASSPGRRDGIQYF.

This clone was observed a single time. The chain joins TRBV13 to TRBJ1-1, with D perhaps TRBD1 (6 bases). Germline assignment: CDR1 PRHDT and CDR2 FYEKMQ (reference sequence). This CDR3 has 15 residues. The germline V and J ends were trimmed by 5 bases and 5 bases, with 18 bases remaining between them. The CDR3 DNA reads as TGTGCCAGCAGCACCACGGGGGCGCTAAGGACTGAAGCTTTCTTT. Its protein product is CASSTTGALRTEAFF.

This clone was recorded once. J is TRBJ1-4 and V is TRBV7-6, with unresolved D. CDR3 length equals 14 residues. V lost 3 bases and J 3 bases, leaving 8 bases between the germline ends. CDR1 is SGHVS, CDR2 FNYEAQ, per germline. For the CDR3, the DNA is TGTGCCAGCAGCTTCCAGATATCTAATGAAAAACTGTTTTTT. Translated: CASSFQISNEKLFF. The full variable domain, in which reference TRBV7-6 and TRBJ1-4 provide the parts outside the CDR3, is GAGVSQSPRYKVTKRGQDVALRCDPISGHVSLYWYRQALGQGPEFLTYFNYEAQQDKSGLPNDRFSAERPEGSISTLTIQRTEQRDSAMYRCASSFQISNEKLFFGSGTQLSVL.

The genes are TRBV15 and TRBJ2-2; no clear D. This CDR3 region has 14 residues. Germline V lookup: CDR1 LNHNV, CDR2 YYDKDF (reference sequence). V lost 1 base and J lost 2, with 5 bases in between. As DNA, the CDR3 is TGTGCCACCAGCAGAGGGAGCAACACCGGGGAGCTGTTTTTT. Protein: CATSRGSNTGELFF.

The V call is TRBV27, the J call TRBJ2-1, with D unresolved. Trimming cost V 6 bases and J 5 bases, with 14 bases left between them. Germline V gene lookup returns CDR1 MNHEY and CDR2 SMNVEV (reference sequence). CDR3 length equals 14 residues. The CDR3 spells CASSGRTADNEQFF. Here the CDR3 DNA reads TGTGCCAGCAGCGGAAGGACCGCGGACAATGAGCAGTTCTTC.

The J gene is TRBJ2-1, the V gene TRBV19; 12 bases are shared with TRBD2. The length of the CDR3 is 15 residues. V was clipped by 3 bases and J by 6 bases; unmatched bases: 3. Germline values: CDR1 LNHDA, CDR2 SQIVND (reference sequence). Here the CDR3 DNA reads TGTGCCAGTAGTATGCTAGCGGGGGGGCTCAATGAGCAGTTCTTC. Protein: CASSMLAGGLNEQFF.

The chain combines TRBV24-1 with TRBJ2-1; 8 positions match TRBD1. CDR1 and CDR2 from the germline V gene are KGHDR and SFDVKD. The junction had 7 bases not matched to a gene; V was cut back by 6 bases and J by 10 bases. The CDR3 is 13 residues long. CDR3 nucleotides: TGTGCCACCAGTATCACAGGGGGGCCCGAGCAGTTCTTC. As protein: CATSITGGPEQFF.

V and J are TRBV2 and TRBJ2-1; TRBD1 or TRBD2 may be the D gene (5 bases each). There are 16 residues in the CDR3. The germline V gene has CDR1 SNHLY and CDR2 FYNNEI. V was cut by 9 bases and J by 6 bases, with 24 bases left in between. The chain's CDR3 is CASRTPGQTGRNEQFF. In DNA form, the CDR3 reads TGTGCCAGTCGGACCCCGGGGCAAACGGGGCGCAATGAGCAGTTCTTC.

The V and J genes are TRBV28 and TRBJ1-5, with unresolved D. V was cut by 6 bases and J by 0 bases, with 6 bases left in between. Germline V gives CDR1 MDHEN, CDR2 SYDVKM. This CDR3 is 13 amino acids long. The CDR3 protein is CASRDHSNQPQHF. CDR3 nucleotide sequence: TGTGCCAGCAGAGACCATAGCAATCAGCCCCAGCATTTT.

This clone occurred once. The gene calls are TRBV9 and TRBJ1-4; possible D gene TRBD1, 6 bases. Germline V CDR1 and CDR2: SGDLS, YYNGEE. Trimming cost V 1 base and J 10 bases, with 11 bases left between them. The CDR3 consists of 13 residues. The CDR3 sequence is CASSVTGGGKLFF. The CDR3 bases are TGTGCCAGCAGCGTAACGGGGGGCGGAAAACTGTTTTTT.

The chain is built from TRBV11-2 and TRBJ2-7; D gene unclear. The germline V and J ends were trimmed by 0 bases and 3 bases, with 6 bases remaining between them. Germline V gene lookup returns CDR1 SGHAT and CDR2 FQNNGV. The CDR3 has 13 amino acids. The CDR3 sequence is CASSLEMSYEQYF. CDR3 DNA sequence: TGTGCCAGCAGCTTAGAGATGAGCTACGAGCAGTACTTC. The full variable domain, with the rest looked up from reference TRBV11-2 and TRBJ2-7, is EAGVAQSPRYKIIEKRQSVAFWCNPISGHATLYWYQQILGQGPKLLIQFQNNGVVDDSQLPKDRFSAERLKGVDSTLKIQPAKLEDSAVYLCASSLEMSYEQYFGPGTRLTVT.

This clone was seen only a few times. This chain links TRBV10-3 with TRBJ1-2; TRBD1 is a possible D gene (6 bases). CDR1 and CDR2 from the germline V gene are ENHRY and SYGVKD. V lost 10 bases and J lost 6, with 24 bases in between. The CDR3 is 15 amino acids. In DNA form, the CDR3 reads TGTGCCACGCGTAACGATGGGGGCCAGAGGGATGGCTACACCTTC. Residues: CATRNDGGQRDGYTF.

V usage is TRBV30 and J usage is TRBJ1-6, with TRBD1 matching over 9 bases. The germline CDR1 and CDR2 sequences are GTSNPN and SVGIG (reference sequence). This CDR3 region has 16 residues. V was pared by 0 bases and J by 11 bases, with 11 bases of the junction left unmatched. The CDR3 is CAWSVPNGQGMAPLHF. The DNA of the CDR3 is TGTGCCTGGAGTGTTCCGAATGGACAGGGGATGGCACCCCTCCACTTT.

This rearrangement joins TRBV3-1 (or the pseudogene TRBV3-2) to TRBJ2-4, with D perhaps given as TRBD1 or TRBD2 (6 bases each). The CDR3 sequence is 15 residues long. Germline lookup yields CDR1 LGHDT and CDR2 YNNKEL (reference sequence). Trimming took 1 base from V and 9 from J, leaving 16 bases between them. The CDR3 region has the DNA TGTGCCAGCAGCCAAGCGGCCGGGGGCTTGGGCATTCAGTACTTC. Its protein product is CASSQAAGGLGIQYF.

In its sample, this clone was seen once. V usage is TRBV11-2 and J usage is TRBJ2-7; D call uncertain. With 0 bases removed from V and 6 bases from J, the gap between germline ends came to 12 bases. The CDR3 runs 14 residues. Germline CDR1 is SGHAT and CDR2 is FQNNGV. CDR3 sequence (DNA): TGTGCCAGCAGCTTAGATCCGGGCTCGAGCGAGCAGTACTTC. Translating gives CASSLDPGSSEQYF.

The rearrangement links TRBV12-5 to TRBJ2-2; TRBD2 might be the D (6 bases). CDR3 length equals 14 residues. Germline loops: CDR1 LGHNT, CDR2 FRNRAP. The V gene lost 6 bases and the J gene lost 7 bases, with 15 bases spanning the gap. CDR3 sequence (DNA): TGTGCTAGTGGCAACGGACTAATCGGCGGGGAGCTGTTTTTT. It codes for CASGNGLIGGELFF.

The genes are TRBV27 and TRBJ2-5; the match to TRBD2 covers 13 bases. V lost 0 bases, J lost 5 bases, and 6 bases stayed unmatched. This CDR3 comprises 17 residues. CDR1 and CDR2 from the germline V gene are MNHEY and SMNVEV (reference sequence). The chain's CDR3 is CASSLSGLAGERETQYF. The CDR3 DNA follows: TGTGCCAGCAGTTTATCTGGACTAGCGGGAGAAAGGGAGACCCAGTACTTC.

This chain joins TRBV28 and TRBJ1-2; no firm D call. Between the trimmed V and J ends, which lost 7 bases and 0 bases, there was a span of 15 bases. The CDR3 is 15 residues long. Germline V gene sequence: CDR1 MDHEN, CDR2 SYDVKM. DNA for the CDR3: TGTGCCAGCACCCCCAGGTGGAGATCTAACTATGGCTACACCTTC. Its translation is CASTPRWRSNYGYTF.

The V and J genes are TRBV4-3 and TRBJ1-1; D not resolved. Germline V lookup: CDR1 LGHNA, CDR2 YSLEER. The CDR3 is made up of 15 amino acids. Trimming removed 1 base at V and 2 bases at J, with 11 bases between. The CDR3 spells CASSQGWAGNTEAFF. Written as DNA, the CDR3 is TGCGCCAGCAGCCAAGGCTGGGCCGGAAACACTGAAGCTTTCTTT.

This chain uses TRBV7-3 with TRBJ2-1, with 14 positions matching TRBD2. CDR1 and CDR2 (germline): SGHTA, FQGTGA. V lost 4 bases, J lost 7 bases, and 3 bases stayed unmatched. CDR3 length: 15 amino acids. This chain's CDR3 is CASSSGLAGVNEQFF. The CDR3 DNA reads as TGTGCCAGCAGCTCGGGACTAGCGGGAGTGAATGAGCAGTTCTTC.

J is TRBJ1-5 and V is TRBV18, with D possibly TRBD1 on 6 matching bases. From germline, CDR1 is KGHSH and CDR2 LQKENI. The length of the CDR3 is 14 residues. Trimming cost V 3 bases and J 4 bases, with 10 bases left between them. This CDR3 reads CASSPWTENQPQHF. In DNA, the CDR3 is TGTGCCAGCTCACCGTGGACAGAAAATCAGCCCCAGCATTTT.

The chain recombines TRBV5-5 with TRBJ1-4; D is undetermined. This CDR3 is built from 14 residues. Germline V CDR1 and CDR2: SGHKS, YYEKEE (reference sequence). Trimming pared 2 bases from V and 8 bases from J, leaving 13 bases between. CDR3 amino acids: CASSFSGRGEKLFF. The CDR3 DNA is TGTGCCAGCAGCTTCAGCGGGAGAGGAGAAAAACTGTTTTTT.

This clone came up once. The rearrangement uses TRBV27 and TRBJ1-2, with D unresolved. Trimming removed 3 bases from V and 4 bases from J, with 9 bases in between. CDR1 MNHEY and CDR2 SMNVEV come from the germline V gene (reference sequence). This CDR3 contains 13 residues. The CDR3 region has the DNA TGTGCCAGCAGTTTGGACGGGTTCTATGGCTACACCTTC. Its protein is CASSLDGFYGYTF.

This chain links TRBV29-1 with TRBJ2-7; D gene ambiguous. This CDR3 comprises 13 residues. Trimming shortened V by 4 bases and J by 3 bases, and 13 bases separated the two germline ends. Per the germline V gene, CDR1 is SQVTM and CDR2 is ANQGSEA. CDR3 in DNA: TGCAGCGTTGCGTCGGAGAAGGTCTACGAGCAGTACTTC. The encoded protein is CSVASEKVYEQYF.

This clone is a singleton in its sample. The genes are TRBV9 and TRBJ2-7, with 9 bases that match TRBD2. CDR3 length equals 19 residues. Germline V lookup: CDR1 SGDLS, CDR2 YYNGEE. After removal of 0 bases from V and 0 bases from J, the junction contained 13 bases not matched to a gene. The CDR3 region is CASSVGAGASGKSSYEQYF. CDR3 nucleotide sequence: TGTGCCAGCAGCGTAGGAGCCGGGGCTAGCGGGAAAAGCTCCTACGAGCAGTACTTC. The complete variable domain, with remaining parts taken from reference TRBV9 and TRBJ2-7, reads DSGVTQTPKHLITATGQRVTLRCSPRSGDLSVYWYQQSLDQGLQFLIQYYNGEERAKGNILERFSAQQFPDLHSELNLSSLELGDSALYFCASSVGAGASGKSSYEQYFGPGTRLTVT.

The chain couples TRBV20-1 to TRBJ2-7, with D unclear. Germline V gene lookup returns CDR1 DFQATT and CDR2 SNEGSKA (reference sequence). There are 11 residues in the CDR3. The V gene lost 6 bases and the J gene lost 5 bases, with 11 bases spanning the gap. The CDR3 protein is CSAPLINEQYF. The CDR3 nucleotides read TGCAGTGCCCCCTTGATCAACGAGCAGTACTTC.

This clone was detected only once. The rearrangement joins TRBV6-1 to TRBJ2-5, with a weak D call TRBD1 (6 bases). This CDR3 is built from 14 residues. Germline lookup yields CDR1 MNHNS and CDR2 SASEGT. The ends were cut back, 3 bases at V and 2 bases at J, with 10 bases in the middle. The CDR3 sequence: CASSETGPQETQYF. Written as DNA, the CDR3 is TGTGCCAGCAGTGAGACAGGCCCTCAAGAGACCCAGTACTTC.

The chain is built from TRBV5-1 and TRBJ2-7, with a weak D call TRBD2 (5 bases). The CDR3 has 14 residues. CDR1 and CDR2 (germline): SGHRS, YFSETQ. V was clipped by 0 bases and J by 0 bases, with 7 bases between them. As DNA, the CDR3 is TGCGCCAGCAGCTTGGCCGGGAACTCCTACGAGCAGTACTTC. Protein product: CASSLAGNSYEQYF.